This TCR beta chain was sequenced in a study of shared clonotypes between healthy human individuals. Whole-study context: Used for every donor were three CD4 naive, three CD4 memory, two CD8 naive and one CD8 memory plate.

Study-level results: Approximately 5.3% was the fraction of naive CD4 clonotypes found shared across several donors.

Note on this clone: Its antigen is unknown.

Some clones are missing from TCRdb's copy, which holds only in-frame ones; the method was immunoSEQ multiplex PCR. The table includes around 1.9 million clones, about 93% detected once. Trimming took off 0 bases at V and 0 bases at J, with 12 bases between the two ends. The germline V gene encodes CDR1 GTSNPN and CDR2 SVGIG (reference sequence). This CDR3 is 16 amino acids long. CD45RO-negative, CCR7-positively selected cells formed the naive CD8 fraction, excluding terminally differentiated effector memory CD45RA+ cells. The source of this sequence is a man aged 18 to 29 in good health. Some clones in this sample may be carry-over from other donors' samples. V and J are TRBV30 and TRBJ2-1; D is unclear. The sequenced material came from naive CD8+ T cells from PBMCs. The CDR3: CAWSVGPPNSYNEQFF. The DNA for the CDR3 is TGTGCCTGGAGTGTAGGTCCGCCCAACTCCTACAATGAGCAGTTCTTC.